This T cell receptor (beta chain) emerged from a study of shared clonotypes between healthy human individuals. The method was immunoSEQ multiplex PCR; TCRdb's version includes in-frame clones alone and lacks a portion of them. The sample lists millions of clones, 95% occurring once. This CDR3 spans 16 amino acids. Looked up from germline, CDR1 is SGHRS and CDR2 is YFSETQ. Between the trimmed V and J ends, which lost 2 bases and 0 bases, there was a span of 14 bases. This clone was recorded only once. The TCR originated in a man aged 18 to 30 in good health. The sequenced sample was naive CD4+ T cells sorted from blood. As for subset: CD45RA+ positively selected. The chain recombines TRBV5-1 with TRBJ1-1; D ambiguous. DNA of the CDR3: TGCGCCAGCAGCTTAATATTTGGGGTCTTGAACACTGAAGCTTTCTTT. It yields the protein CASSLIFGVLNTEAFF.